These 24 T cell receptor beta chains were sequenced from one sample in a study of cytomegalovirus exposure and HLA in healthy donors. PCR primers comprised 60 Vbeta and 13 Jbeta primers. The method was immunoSEQ multiplex PCR; TCRdb's version includes in-frame clones alone and lacks a portion of them. The data contain some 150,000 clones, approximately 8.9% of them seen just once; the ten biggest clones take up 5.5% to 8%. The specimen was PBMCs. These receptors were collected from a woman aged 40 to 50 in good health and CMV-seropositive.

Here the CDR3 DNA reads TGTGCCAGCAGAGAGACAGGGGGAAATAGGTATGGCTACACCTTC. Translation gives CASRETGGNRYGYTF. The chain links TRBV6-6 to TRBJ1-2; 9 bases align to TRBD1. From germline, CDR1 is MNHNY and CDR2 SVGAGI (reference sequence). Unmatched junction bases numbered 10, after V lost 6 bases and J lost 5 bases. The CDR3 covers 15 residues.

The chain has TRBV9 and TRBJ1-1, with 7 bases matching TRBD1. This CDR3 contains 13 residues. The germline V gene has CDR1 SGDLS and CDR2 YYNGEE. Germline trimming cut 3 bases from V and 5 bases from J; bases unmatched to any gene: 4. Here the CDR3 DNA reads TGTGCCAGCAGCGCAGGGGGAGCGACTGAAGCTTTCTTT. Encoded protein: CASSAGGATEAFF.

The chain combines TRBV7-9 with TRBJ2-3; the D gene is possibly TRBD2 (5 bases). Between the trimmed V and J ends, which lost 3 bases and 2 bases, there was a span of 9 bases. Germline CDR1 reads SEHNR; CDR2 reads FQNEAQ (reference sequence). This CDR3 region has 14 residues. DNA of the CDR3: TGTGCCAGCAGCTTGGGAGACACCACAGATACGCAGTATTTT. Its protein is CASSLGDTTDTQYF.

The chain has TRBV5-1 and TRBJ1-1, with D perhaps matching TRBD1 (6 bases). The CDR3 extends over 14 amino acids. Trimming left V 1 base short and J 4 bases short, with 11 bases between. Germline V gene data show CDR1 as SGHRS and CDR2 as YFSETQ. In DNA, the CDR3 is TGCGCCAGCAGCTTGACAGGGTGGGGCACTGAAGCTTTCTTT. Translated: CASSLTGWGTEAFF.

The rearrangement uses TRBV2 and TRBJ1-2; D is possibly TRBD1 (6 bases). The V and J ends lost 8 bases and 1 base respectively, with 8 bases between them. Germline V lookup: CDR1 SNHLY, CDR2 FYNNEI. CDR3 size: 12 residues. The CDR3 spells CASGTINYGYTF. DNA for the CDR3: TGTGCCAGCGGGACAATTAACTATGGCTACACCTTC.

This clone was observed a few times. The chain joins TRBV6-1 to TRBJ1-2; 7 bases are shared with TRBD1. With V trimmed by 0 bases and J by 7 bases, 8 bases remained unmatched. The germline V gene encodes CDR1 MNHNS and CDR2 SASEGT. This CDR3 has 15 residues. CDR3 sequence: CASSEALQGLGGYTF. DNA of the CDR3: TGTGCCAGCAGTGAAGCGCTACAGGGGTTAGGTGGCTACACCTTC.

This clone was seen a handful of times. CDR3: CASSMSGGDTGELFF. As DNA, the CDR3 is TGTGCCAGTAGTATGTCGGGGGGTGACACCGGGGAGCTGTTTTTT. The genes are TRBV19 and TRBJ2-2; 7 bases map to TRBD2. V shed 3 bases, J shed 3 bases, and the junction held 4 bases outside the gene matches. The length of the CDR3 is 15 residues. CDR1 is LNHDA and CDR2 is SQIVND in the germline V gene (reference sequence).

The chain joins TRBV2 to TRBJ1-4; 7 bases match TRBD1. This CDR3 is built from 16 residues. After removal of 5 bases from V and 0 bases from J, the junction contained 6 bases not matched to a gene. Germline V lookup: CDR1 SNHLY, CDR2 FYNNEI. The CDR3 reads CASSKGAGPTNEKLFF. Here the CDR3 DNA reads TGTGCCAGCAGTAAGGGGGCAGGCCCAACTAATGAAAAACTGTTTTTT.

Only a few counts were recorded for this clone. The chain links TRBV7-9 to TRBJ2-3; 7 positions match TRBD2. J gave up 2 bases and V 0 bases, and 2 bases lay outside the gene matches. Germline CDR1 is SEHNR and CDR2 is FQNEAQ (reference sequence). This CDR3 is 15 amino acids long. The CDR3 nucleotides are TGTGCCAGCAGCTTAGCGGGGGGGTTCACAGATACGCAGTATTTT. Protein: CASSLAGGFTDTQYF.

This clone was recorded a few times. The chain joins TRBV9 to TRBJ2-5; TRBD2 matches at 12 bases. V shed 2 bases, J shed 2 bases, and the junction held 7 bases outside the gene matches. Germline CDR1 and CDR2: SGDLS and YYNGEE. The CDR3 totals 17 residues. CDR3 DNA sequence: TGTGCCAGCAGCGTCGATTCGGGACTAGCGGGTCAAGAGACCCAGTACTTC. Its protein is CASSVDSGLAGQETQYF.

On this clone: An end of the junction differs from the germline gene, which may be a read error. The genes are TRBV4-2 and TRBJ2-7, with D perhaps matching TRBD2 (6 bases). The CDR3 is 13 residues long. Germline V gives CDR1 LGHNA, CDR2 YNFKEQ. The CDR3 nucleotides read TGTGCCAGAAGCCAAGGTTGGGGGGACGAGCAGTACTTC. Amino acid sequence: CARSQGWGDEQYF.

This clone was counted many times. The chain employs TRBV2 and TRBJ1-1; 8 bases are a match to TRBD1. The length of the CDR3 is 16 residues. Germline-derived CDR1 and CDR2 are SNHLY and FYNNEI. V was pared by 5 bases and J by 0 bases, with 8 bases of the junction left unmatched. CDR3 coding DNA: TGTGCCAGCAGTAACGGACAGGGATTGGTGAACACTGAAGCTTTCTTT. It translates to CASSNGQGLVNTEAFF.

This clone was observed a few times. The chain links TRBV5-1 to TRBJ2-3; a possible D gene is TRBD2 (5 bases). The V gene's germline CDR1 is SGHRS and CDR2 YFSETQ. Trimming cost V 0 bases and J 5 bases, with 22 bases left between them. There are 18 residues in the CDR3. CDR3 coding DNA: TGCGCCAGCAGCTTGGCCGTGGGAAGAGGGATTGATAAAGATACGCAGTATTTT. Protein: CASSLAVGRGIDKDTQYF. The whole variable domain, filled in from reference TRBV5-1 and TRBJ2-3, reads KAGVTQTPRYLIKTRGQQVTLSCSPISGHRSVSWYQQTPGQGLQFLFEYFSETQRNKGNFPGRFSGRQFSNSRSEMNVSTLELGDSALYLCASSLAVGRGIDKDTQYFGPGTRLTVL.

Only a few counts were recorded for this clone. J is TRBJ1-2 and V is TRBV2; 10 positions agree with TRBD1. This CDR3 is 13 amino acids long. Looked up from germline, CDR1 is SNHLY and CDR2 is FYNNEI. V was pared by 5 bases and J by 5 bases, with 2 bases of the junction left unmatched. The CDR3 sequence is CASSPGQGYGYTF. CDR3 DNA sequence: TGTGCCAGCAGTCCGGGACAGGGGTATGGCTACACCTTC. Based on the CDR3 plus reference TRBV2 and TRBJ1-2, the full variable domain is EPEVTQTPSHQVTQMGQEVILRCVPISNHLYFYWYRQILGQKVEFLVSFYNNEISEKSEIFDDQFSVERPDGSNFTLKIRSTKLEDSAMYFCASSPGQGYGYTFGSGTRLTVV.

The chain employs TRBV6-5 and TRBJ1-1; D remains ambiguous. CDR3 length: 15 amino acids. The V and J ends lost 0 bases and 3 bases respectively, with 11 bases between them. Germline V gene data show CDR1 as MNHEY and CDR2 as SVGAGI. The CDR3: CASSYSIAGDTEAFF. The CDR3 coding sequence is TGTGCCAGCAGTTACTCTATTGCCGGGGACACTGAAGCTTTCTTT.

This clone was found a few times. The chain uses TRBV20-1 and TRBJ1-2; 7 nucleotides line up with TRBD1. J gave up 14 bases and V 6 bases, and 6 bases lay outside the gene matches. Germline-derived CDR1 and CDR2 are DFQATT and SNEGSKA (reference sequence). CDR3 size: 9 residues. The CDR3 protein is CSAGTASTF. CDR3 coding DNA: TGCAGTGCCGGGACAGCCAGTACCTTC.

The V call is TRBV9, the J call TRBJ1-1, with D tentatively TRBD1 (5 bases). Germline CDR1 reads SGDLS; CDR2 reads YYNGEE. The ends were cut back, 3 bases at V and 7 bases at J, with 10 bases in the middle. The CDR3 sequence is 12 residues long. This CDR3 reads CASSADTDEAFF. In DNA form, the CDR3 reads TGTGCCAGCAGCGCGGACACGGATGAAGCTTTCTTT. Looking up the rest from reference TRBV9 and TRBJ1-1 gives the full variable domain: DSGVTQTPKHLITATGQRVTLRCSPRSGDLSVYWYQQSLDQGLQFLIQYYNGEERAKGNILERFSAQQFPDLHSELNLSSLELGDSALYFCASSADTDEAFFGQGTRLTVV.

This CDR3 is CASSSTGIRGYTF. CDR3 nucleotide sequence: TGTGCCAGCAGCTCTACAGGGATAAGAGGCTACACCTTC. The chain employs TRBV5-6 and TRBJ1-2, with a tentative D call TRBD1 (6 bases). Germline loops: CDR1 SGHDT, CDR2 YYEEEE. Between the trimmed V and J ends, which lost 3 bases and 8 bases, there was a span of 14 bases. This CDR3 spans 13 amino acids.

This clone was picked up a small number of times. The V call is TRBV7-6, the J call TRBJ2-7, with 8 bases that match TRBD1. Looked up from germline, CDR1 is SGHVS and CDR2 is FNYEAQ. V lost 4 bases and J lost 0; bases outside the gene matches: 2. The CDR3 covers 14 residues. The CDR3 loop reads CASSSTGGSYEQYF. As DNA, the CDR3 is TGTGCCAGCAGCTCCACAGGGGGCTCCTACGAGCAGTACTTC. Using reference TRBV7-6 and TRBJ2-7 for the parts outside the CDR3, the full variable domain is GAGVSQSPRYKVTKRGQDVALRCDPISGHVSLYWYRQALGQGPEFLTYFNYEAQQDKSGLPNDRFSAERPEGSISTLTIQRTEQRDSAMYRCASSSTGGSYEQYFGPGTRLTVT.

This sequence joins TRBV10-3 and TRBJ1-5; 10 bases match TRBD1. V shed 6 bases, J shed 5 bases, and the junction held 7 bases outside the gene matches. This CDR3 is 15 amino acids long. CDR1 ENHRY and CDR2 SYGVKD come from the germline V gene. The chain's CDR3 is CAIRPGQGRHQPQHF. The CDR3 DNA reads as TGTGCCATCAGGCCGGGACAGGGGAGACATCAGCCCCAGCATTTT.

V gene TRBV6-5 combines with J gene TRBJ1-3, with D possibly matching TRBD1 (6 bases). CDR3 size: 15 residues. The germline V gene encodes CDR1 MNHEY and CDR2 SVGAGI. Trimming took off 5 bases at V and 2 bases at J, with 13 bases between the two ends. The CDR3 region has the DNA TGTGCCAGCAGTATCAAACAGGGCGCTGGAAACACCATATATTTT. Its protein is CASSIKQGAGNTIYF.

This chain joins TRBV19 and TRBJ2-1; no firm D call. Germline lookup yields CDR1 LNHDA and CDR2 SQIVND (reference sequence). V was shortened by 4 bases and J by 5 bases, with 6 bases between the two germline ends. There are 12 residues in the CDR3. CDR3 nucleotides: TGTGCCAGTAGTACCAGGAACAATGAGCAGTTCTTC. The encoded protein is CASSTRNNEQFF.

This clone was counted a few times. The rearrangement links TRBV11-2 to TRBJ1-1; no definite D call. The CDR3 spans 13 residues. The ends were cut back, 3 bases at V and 4 bases at J, with 9 bases in the middle. Per the germline V gene, CDR1 is SGHAT and CDR2 is FQNNGV. The CDR3 DNA is TGTGCCAGCAGCTTGAGTCCTGGCACTGAAGCTTTCTTT. The encoded protein is CASSLSPGTEAFF.

This clone showed up just a few times. The rearrangement joins TRBV5-1 to TRBJ1-4; D uncertain. Germline CDR1 SGHRS, CDR2 YFSETQ. The CDR3 totals 14 residues. V was shortened by 2 bases and J by 7 bases, with 12 bases between the two germline ends. The CDR3, as DNA: TGCGCCAGCAGCTTAGAGCCCTCCGGTGAAAAACTGTTTTTT. Translating gives CASSLEPSGEKLFF. Full variable domain (missing parts from reference TRBV5-1 and TRBJ1-4): KAGVTQTPRYLIKTRGQQVTLSCSPISGHRSVSWYQQTPGQGLQFLFEYFSETQRNKGNFPGRFSGRQFSNSRSEMNVSTLELGDSALYLCASSLEPSGEKLFFGSGTQLSVL.